A selection of T cell receptor beta chains follows, all from one sample in a study of blood T cell repertoires in COVID-19. Sequenced by immunoSEQ multiplex PCR; TCRdb stores in-frame clones only, minus some. Found here are 350,000 to 400,000 clones, more than 85% of them singletons; the top ten hold about 3%. The source material was PBMCs or T cells enriched from blood (not recorded which). The receptors originated from a woman in her thirties who had recovered from COVID-19. Each CDR3 is given with its conserved first and last residue. The order of the fields is J gene, clone size, D gene, V gene, CDR3 DNA, CDR3 protein. The D gene is left open where the match is weak. Clone size, where shown, is once, few, many, or a class for clones that have expanded.

TRBJ1-4,.,.,TRBV5-8,TGTGCCAGCAGCCGGACGGGATTTAATGAAAAACTGTTTTTT,CASSRTGFNEKLFF
TRBJ1-2,.,.,TRBV6-6,TGTGCCAGCACCGGACAGACGCCGAGGGGAGGCTACACCTTC,CASTGQTPRGGYTF
TRBJ1-1,few,.,TRBV6-6,TGTGCCAGCAGTCTTGGGGGGGGAGCTTTCTTT,CASSLGGGAFF
TRBJ2-1,.,.,TRBV7-2,TGTGCCAGCAGCTTAGTTGGAGGACAGATCTCCCGGAATGAGCAGTTCTTC,CASSLVGGQISRNEQFF
TRBJ1-4,.,.,TRBV28,TGTGCCAGCAGTTTTATAGACAGAGAGAATGAAAAACTGTTTTTT,CASSFIDRENEKLFF
TRBJ2-2,.,.,TRBV5-6,TGTGCCAGCAGCTACACAGGGCCCAGATTATTATGGCCCGGGGAGCTGTTTTTT,CASSYTGPRLLWPGELFF
TRBJ1-4,.,.,TRBV10-2,TGCGCCAGCAGCGTCTACCCGGCAACTAATGAAAAACTGTTTTTT,CASSVYPATNEKLFF
TRBJ1-1,.,.,TRBV10-2,TGCGCCAGCATTCGTTCTTATTCCAACACTGAAGCTTTCTTT,CASIRSYSNTEAFF
TRBJ1-2,.,TRBD1,TRBV29-1,TGCAGCGTTGAGACGACAGGGCTCTATGGCTACACCTTC,CSVETTGLYGYTF
TRBJ2-6,.,TRBD2,TRBV18,TGTGCCAGCTCACCGGGGGGGAGCTCTGGGGCCAACGTCCTGACTTTC,CASSPGGSSGANVLTF
TRBJ2-1,once,TRBD2,TRBV4-1,TGCGCCAGCAGCCAACCCTTAGCGGGAGTGGGACTAAAACCCGACTACAATGAGCAGTTCTTC,CASSQPLAGVGLKPDYNEQFF
TRBJ1-1,few,TRBD1,TRBV2,TGTGCCAGCTTTAACAGGGGGGGGACTGAAGCTTTCTTT,CASFNRGGTEAFF
TRBJ2-3,once,.,TRBV28,TGTGCCAGCAGTTTATCAGGGGCCTCTAGCACAGATACGCAGTATTTT,CASSLSGASSTDTQYF
TRBJ2-5,.,TRBD1,TRBV5-4,TGTGCCAGCAGCTGGACCGGGACAGGGGAAGAGACCCAGTACTTC,CASSWTGTGEETQYF
TRBJ2-5,few,.,TRBV19,TGTGCCAGTAGTAACCGGGACCAAGAGACCCAGTACTTC,CASSNRDQETQYF
TRBJ1-2,.,.,TRBV5-4,TGTGCCAGCAGCTTGGGACAGGTGAACTATGGCTACACCTTC,CASSLGQVNYGYTF
TRBJ2-7,.,TRBD2,TRBV6-5,TGTGCCAGCAGTTACTCTAGCGGGAGCTCCTACGAGCAGTACTTC,CASSYSSGSSYEQYF
TRBJ2-2,.,.,TRBV19,TGTGCCAGTAGCCCTCTTGCGGACACCGGGGAGCTGTTTTTT,CASSPLADTGELFF
TRBJ2-7,few,.,TRBV6-1,TGTGCCAGCAGTGAAATCGGACGAACAGGTGACGAGCAGTACTTC,CASSEIGRTGDEQYF
TRBJ2-1,.,TRBD2,TRBV27,TGTGCCAGCAGGCCGGGACTAGCGGGAGTGGGGGTTGAGTTCTTC,CASRPGLAGVGVEFF
TRBJ2-3,.,TRBD2,TRBV5-4,TGTGCCAGCAGCTTGGCACTAGCGGGGCCCACAGATACGCAGTATTTT,CASSLALAGPTDTQYF
TRBJ1-1,once,.,TRBV3-1/TRBV3-2,TGTGCCAGCAGCCTACAGGGTCTGAACACTGAAGCTTTCTTT,CASSLQGLNTEAFF
TRBJ1-1,.,.,TRBV27,TGTGCCAGCAGCGACACGTACGGGAACACTGAAGCTTTCTTT,CASSDTYGNTEAFF
TRBJ2-3,.,TRBD2,TRBV2,TGTGCCAGCAGGAGGACTAGCGGCTTAGATACGCAGTATTTT,CASRRTSGLDTQYF
TRBJ2-3,.,TRBD1,TRBV7-8,TGTGCCAGCAGCTTAGCGGTGAGACAGGGGATCACAGATACGCAGTATTTT,CASSLAVRQGITDTQYF
TRBJ1-1,.,.,TRBV10-3,TGTGCCATCAGTGACACGGAGGCTGAAGCTTTCTTT,CAISDTEAEAFF
TRBJ2-7,.,TRBD2,TRBV28,TGTGCCAGCCTAGGACTAGCGGGGTCCGAGCAGTACTTC,CASLGLAGSEQYF
TRBJ2-1,few,TRBD1,TRBV5-1,TGCGCCAGCAGCCTGACGGGACAGGGTTGGAGAGAGCAGTTCTTC,CASSLTGQGWREQFF
TRBJ2-1,.,TRBD1,TRBV11-3,TGTGCCAGCAGCTTATCAGGACAGGGCTATGAGCAGTTCTTC,CASSLSGQGYEQFF
TRBJ2-2,.,.,TRBV6-1,TGTGCCAGCAGTGGGACACGAACTCCGAACACCGGGGAGCTGTTTTTT,CASSGTRTPNTGELFF
TRBJ2-7,.,.,TRBV6-5,TGTGCCAGCAGTACTAGCAGGGCCTCCTACGAGCAGTACTTC,CASSTSRASYEQYF
TRBJ1-1,once,.,TRBV9,TGTGCCAGCAGTGCCGGGGGAGGGCTAAACACTGAAGCTTTCTTT,CASSAGGGLNTEAFF
TRBJ1-1,.,.,TRBV28,TGTGCCAGCAGTGTCAGGGCGAACACTGAAGCTTTCTTT,CASSVRANTEAFF
TRBJ2-3,.,TRBD2,TRBV11-3,TGTGCCAGCAGCCGTGGGCGGCGGGAGAGGGCAGATACGCAGTATTTT,CASSRGRRERADTQYF
TRBJ1-2,few,TRBD1,TRBV19,TGTGCCAGTAGTATGACAGGGAAATATGGCTACACCTTC,CASSMTGKYGYTF
TRBJ1-2,.,TRBD1,TRBV12-3/TRBV12-4,TGTGCCAGCAGTTTACCCCCAGGGGGTGGCTACACCTTC,CASSLPPGGGYTF
TRBJ1-1,.,.,TRBV5-1,TGCGCCAGCAGCTTCAGGGAAATTACTGAAGCTTTCTTT,CASSFREITEAFF
TRBJ1-1,.,TRBD1,TRBV7-9,TGTGCCAGCAGCTCAGGGACAGGGGTTACTGAAGCTTTCTTT,CASSSGTGVTEAFF
TRBJ2-7,.,TRBD2,TRBV19,TGTGCCAGTAGTCTGGGACTAGCGGGGCCGAAGAGGTACTTC,CASSLGLAGPKRYF
TRBJ2-7,few,.,TRBV5-1,TGCGCCAGCAGCCTCGGGCGGGGGCGTAACTCCTACGAGCAGTACTTC,CASSLGRGRNSYEQYF
TRBJ2-7,.,TRBD1,TRBV6-5,TGTGCCAGCAGTCCCCCCGGGACAGGGGGCTACGAGCAGTACTTC,CASSPPGTGGYEQYF
TRBJ1-5,.,.,TRBV27,TGTGCCAGCAACGTACTTCCTAGCAATCAGCCCCAGCATTTT,CASNVLPSNQPQHF
TRBJ1-4,.,.,TRBV3-1/TRBV3-2,TGTGCCAGCAGCCAAACCGCCGGGGTGGGAAGGGAAAAACTGTTTTTT,CASSQTAGVGREKLFF
TRBJ2-7,.,TRBD1,TRBV9,TGTGCCAGCAGCGTAGCATCAGGGGGTATTGGCGAGCAGTACTTC,CASSVASGGIGEQYF
TRBJ2-3,.,.,TRBV21-1,TGTGCCAGCAGCTCGCAGGGGTACCGTACAGATACGCAGTATTTT,CASSSQGYRTDTQYF
TRBJ1-4,.,TRBD1,TRBV18,TGTGCCAGCTCACCAGGGACAGGGAATGAAAAACTGTTTTTT,CASSPGTGNEKLFF
TRBJ1-5,few,TRBD1,TRBV6-5,TGTGCCAGCAGGCCGGACAGGGTAGGCAATCAGCCCCAGCATTTT,CASRPDRVGNQPQHF
TRBJ1-4,.,.,TRBV28,TGTGCCAGCAGTTTGTACTACACTCAAGGTGAAAAACTGTTTTTT,CASSLYYTQGEKLFF
TRBJ1-2,.,.,TRBV28,TGTGCCAGCACCGCCGGAGACGGCCCCTATGGCTACACCTTC,CASTAGDGPYGYTF
TRBJ1-1,.,.,TRBV18,TGTGCCAGCTCACCACTGGAGTTTGCTGAAGCTTTCTTT,CASSPLEFAEAFF
TRBJ2-3,.,.,TRBV15,TGTGCCACCAGCAGAGTCGGGACTAGCACAGATACGCAGTATTTT,CATSRVGTSTDTQYF
TRBJ2-1,.,.,TRBV14,TGTGCCAGCAGCCAAGAGGGGGGTAGCTCCTACAATGAGCAGTTCTTC,CASSQEGGSSYNEQFF